This T cell receptor beta chain stems from a study of shared clonotypes between healthy human individuals (dated by TCRdb to 2018 to 2020). Some background on the complete study: A couple of women and a few men aged 18 to 49 years were included in the cohort. The study deeply sequenced blood TCR repertoires of about five healthy adults to estimate repertoire size and the extent of clonotype sharing between individuals. Leukapheresis yielded between about 0.85 and 10 billion PBMCs per donor. Different laboratories and diverse techniques were used to prepare libraries and sequence TCR repertoires, to increase sequencing depth and limit assay-specific biases.

Counted from cysteine to phenylalanine, this CDR3 has 18 amino acids. CDR3 DNA is the only sequence kept; it has 54 bases, read in frame from the first base. The germline V gene yields SGHRS for CDR1 and YFSETQ for CDR2. Germline trimming: 2 bases from V, 0 bases from J; junction bases outside gene matches: 6. With regard to this clone: Its antigen is still unknown. Within one base of it there is no much larger clone, and no base qualities were kept.

The donors were healthy, HIV-negative adults with no recently reported acute infections or vaccinations. Every donor was a Caucasian adult residing in Nashville, Tennessee, USA. For unsorted samples, 75 million to 90 million PBMCs were counted, and genomic DNA was extracted using the QIAamp DNA Blood Mini kit. Blood was obtained by leukapheresis, after which PBMCs were separated by Ficoll-Histopaque density gradient centrifugation and cryopreserved in liquid nitrogen vapor phase. Summary of the overall study and its limitations: Pairwise subsampling indicated that sequencing depth was expected to affect the degree of clonotype sharing among donors. The genetic and exposure-history diversity represented was limited by the small number of donors. Sampling was limited to blood, and TCR repertoires in tissue likely differ from TCR repertoires in blood.

Using the deep immunoSEQ assay, multiplex PCR amplified TCR CDR3 regions from genomic DNA. For each cell subset, the extracted genomic DNA was distributed evenly across all wells of several immunoSEQ 96-well plates, and each plate served as one replicate. Each replicate PCR for unsorted PBMC received 300 to 350 ng genomic DNA, equal to approximately 30,000 T cell genomes. Ten immunoSEQ deep assay plates were used to sequence the unsorted PBMC genomic DNA. Purified libraries were quantified with a Qubit 3.0 fluorometer, sized on a Bioanalyzer 2100, and re-quantified with the KAPA Library Quantification kit. Every immunoSEQ 96-well plate was sequenced on a separate single-read 150-cycle Illumina NextSeq 550 flow cell. On the authors' methods: Because the immunoSEQ output included only junctional sequences and no quality scores, the filtering could not be the same as the filtering used for full-length reads. To assign V/J genes and CDR3, sequences were annotated using PyIR, a Python wrapper for IgBLAST v1.9, with IMGT germline references. Reads were filtered out if the reads had weak V/J assignments (E-value above 1e-6), no CDR3, stop codons, out-of-frame junctions, or ambiguous translated residues. V3J clonotypes were defined as sequences sharing an identical inferred V gene, J gene, and CDR3 amino acid sequence. To compute the percentage overlap between repertoires, the number of shared unique clonotypes was divided by the size of the smaller repertoire. Three approaches were used to assess repertoire richness: RTK rarefaction, the Chao1 estimator, and Recon v2.1 estimates of unobserved clonotypes. The table was pulled from immuneACCESS by TCRdb, which kept in-frame rearrangements only. Such tables lose some clones; where checked, under half of the loss comes from unresolved V genes, and the rest has no known cause. V and J calls and clone size come straight from that table; D and trimming were deduced from the DNA. This sample is represented by about half a million clones; around 73% of them were singletons. The ten most abundant clones make up around 11% of the sample.

This receptor was identified in a woman in her 40s in good health. Some clones in this sample may be carry-over from other donors' samples. Specimen: PBMCs. In this chain, TRBV5-1 is recombined with TRBJ2-6, with 9 bases matching TRBD1. The base sequence is TGCGCCAGCAGCTTTGGTGGACAGGGGCGCTCTGGGGCCAACGTCCTGACTTTC. It specifies CASSFGGQGRSGANVLTF. Extended through the reference TRBV5-1 and TRBJ2-6 proteins, this CDR3 yields the full variable domain: KAGVTQTPRYLIKTRGQQVTLSCSPISGHRSVSWYQQTPGQGLQFLFEYFSETQRNKGNFPGRFSGRQFSNSRSEMNVSTLELGDSALYLCASSFGGQGRSGANVLTFGAGSRLTVL.